The 26 T cell receptor beta chains below all came from one sample that was sequenced in a study of T cell responses to AZD1222 COVID-19 vaccine. The method was immunoSEQ multiplex PCR; TCRdb's version includes in-frame clones alone and lacks a portion of them. Here the sample spans some 120,000 clones, roughly 84% being singletons. Sequencing used peripheral blood, obtained on day 0 of AZD1222 vaccination. The receptor set was obtained from an adult in good health.

The J gene is TRBJ2-5, the V gene TRBV3-1 (or the pseudogene TRBV3-2), with 10 bases matching TRBD1. Unmatched junction bases numbered 6, after V lost 3 bases and J lost 8 bases. Germline CDR1 is LGHDT and CDR2 is YNNKEL (reference sequence). The CDR3 sequence is 14 residues long. The CDR3 is CASSQRDRGFTQYF. The CDR3 DNA is TGTGCCAGCAGCCAGCGGGACAGGGGATTTACCCAGTACTTC.

The chain is built from TRBV27 and TRBJ2-1; a weak D match, TRBD2 (6 bases). CDR1 and CDR2 (germline): MNHEY, SMNVEV (reference sequence). The CDR3 loop spans 16 amino acids. The V gene lost 2 bases and the J gene lost 2 bases, with 13 bases spanning the gap. The CDR3 region has the DNA TGTGCCAGCAGTTTAGGGAGGTGGGTAGCCTACAATGAGCAGTTCTTC. Translated, it gives CASSLGRWVAYNEQFF.

The chain carries TRBV3-1 (or the pseudogene TRBV3-2) and TRBJ1-1; 7 bases align to TRBD1. The CDR3 runs 13 residues. The V gene end was trimmed by 5 bases and the J gene end by 7 bases; junction bases not matched to a gene: 7. The germline gives CDR1 LGHDT, CDR2 YNNKEL (reference sequence). The CDR3 sequence is CASSSRDRFEAFF. Written as DNA, the CDR3 is TGTGCCAGCAGCTCCCGGGACAGATTTGAAGCTTTCTTT.

The gene calls are TRBV14 and TRBJ1-6; D might be TRBD1 (6 bases). This CDR3 is 13 amino acids long. From germline, CDR1 is SGHDN and CDR2 FVKESK. V lost 7 bases and J 4 bases, leaving 8 bases between the germline ends. CDR3 in amino acids: CASNGQYNSPLHF. CDR3 nucleotide sequence: TGTGCCAGCAACGGACAGTATAATTCACCCCTCCACTTT.

This clone was observed a few times. The rearrangement uses TRBV5-5 and TRBJ1-5, with a tentative D call TRBD1 (5 bases). The CDR3 contains 15 residues. CDR1 is SGHKS, CDR2 YYEKEE, per germline (reference sequence). Trimming removed 0 bases at V and 1 base at J, with 8 bases between. The CDR3 is CASSLGGGSNQPQHF. Here the CDR3 DNA reads TGTGCCAGCAGCTTGGGCGGGGGGAGCAATCAGCCCCAGCATTTT.

The chain employs TRBV3-1 (or the pseudogene TRBV3-2) and TRBJ1-3, with D unclear. Germline-derived CDR1 and CDR2 are LGHDT and YNNKEL (reference sequence). V lost 1 base and J 6 bases, leaving 4 bases between the germline ends. This CDR3 has 12 residues. The CDR3 DNA is TGTGCCAGCAGCCAAGTCGCAAACACCATATATTTT. It translates to CASSQVANTIYF.

The V gene is TRBV6-1, the J gene TRBJ2-1; 9 bases line up with TRBD1. There are 16 residues in the CDR3. Germline V gene sequence: CDR1 MNHNS, CDR2 SASEGT. Losses at the gene ends were 3 bases for V and 7 bases for J; bases not matched to a gene: 10. The CDR3 spells CASSDPLDRGGNEQFF. The CDR3 nucleotides are TGTGCCAGCAGTGATCCCCTCGACAGGGGGGGGAATGAGCAGTTCTTC.

The rearrangement uses TRBV9 and TRBJ1-6; 10 bases match TRBD1. J was trimmed by 0 bases and V by 1 base; bases with no gene match: 13. In germline, CDR1 is SGDLS, CDR2 YYNGEE. There are 21 residues in the CDR3. The CDR3 DNA reads TGTGCCAGCAGCGTAAGGCCCTATATAGGGACAGGGGTCTCCTATAATTCACCCCTCCACTTT. It translates to CASSVRPYIGTGVSYNSPLHF.

V gene TRBV30 combines with J gene TRBJ1-1, with D maybe TRBD1 (5 bases). The CDR3 has 12 amino acids. The V gene's germline CDR1 is GTSNPN and CDR2 SVGIG (reference sequence). Trimming cost V 3 bases and J 6 bases, with 11 bases left between them. The CDR3 loop reads CAWSGGGPEAFF. CDR3 bases: TGTGCCTGGAGCGGCGGGGGTCCTGAAGCTTTCTTT.

This chain uses TRBV9 with TRBJ2-3; tentatively, D is TRBD2 (5 bases). Germline V lookup: CDR1 SGDLS, CDR2 YYNGEE. This CDR3 region has 15 residues. With 4 bases removed from V and 3 bases from J, the gap between germline ends came to 15 bases. CDR3 sequence (DNA): TGTGCCAGCAGCCCCTTCGCGGGCCCAACAGATACGCAGTATTTT. Its protein product is CASSPFAGPTDTQYF.

The chain joins TRBV3-1 (or the pseudogene TRBV3-2) to TRBJ1-5; tentatively, D is TRBD1 (5 bases). CDR1 and CDR2 (germline): LGHDT, YNNKEL (reference sequence). V shed 4 bases and J shed 0 bases, with 19 bases lying between them. The CDR3 consists of 18 residues. CDR3 in amino acids: CASSPRGYGEYSNQPQHF. Written as DNA, the CDR3 is TGTGCCAGCAGCCCAAGGGGATACGGAGAATATAGCAATCAGCCCCAGCATTTT.

This chain connects TRBV7-8 to TRBJ2-6; 7 nucleotides match TRBD1. The V gene's germline CDR1 is SGHVS and CDR2 FQNEAQ. With V trimmed by 5 bases and J by 0 bases, 7 bases remained unmatched. The CDR3 runs to 17 residues. The CDR3 DNA reads as TGTGCCAGCAGCCCACGGGACAGCCTCTCTGGGGCCAACGTCCTGACTTTC. Protein product: CASSPRDSLSGANVLTF.

The chain joins TRBV11-2 to TRBJ2-1; D is tentatively TRBD1 or TRBD2 (5 bases each). Germline values: CDR1 SGHAT, CDR2 FQNNGV. The ends were cut back, 0 bases at V and 6 bases at J, with 15 bases in the middle. CDR3 length: 16 residues. The CDR3 DNA reads as TGTGCCAGCAGCTTAGATCCATGGAGTGGGACCAATGAGCAGTTCTTC. Translated: CASSLDPWSGTNEQFF.

The J gene is TRBJ1-3, the V gene TRBV19; perhaps TRBD1 as D (6 bases). The CDR3 runs to 15 residues. Germline values: CDR1 LNHDA, CDR2 SQIVND (reference sequence). Trimming shortened V by 7 bases and J by 1 base, and 14 bases separated the two germline ends. The CDR3 nucleotides are TGTGCCAGTACCGGGGGCTTCAAATCTGGAAACACCATATATTTT. This encodes CASTGGFKSGNTIYF. The complete variable domain, with remaining parts taken from reference TRBV19 and TRBJ1-3, reads DGGITQSPKYLFRKEGQNVTLSCEQNLNHDAMYWYRQDPGQGLRLIYYSQIVNDFQKGDIAEGYSVSREKKESFPLTVTSAQKNPTAFYLCASTGGFKSGNTIYFGEGSWLTVV.

The chain joins TRBV27 to TRBJ2-7; TRBD1 agrees at 7 bases. The CDR3 sequence is 15 residues long. J was trimmed by 1 base and V by 6 bases; bases with no gene match: 9. CDR1 and CDR2 (germline): MNHEY, SMNVEV (reference sequence). The CDR3 DNA is TGTGCCAGCAGACCCGGGACAGTTTTATCCTACGAGCAGTACTTC. Its translation: CASRPGTVLSYEQYF.

This chain joins TRBV30 and TRBJ1-5; 8 bases fit TRBD1. CDR3 length: 16 residues. Germline loops: CDR1 GTSNPN, CDR2 SVGIG (reference sequence). Trimming cost V 2 bases and J 5 bases; bases outside gene matches: 11. The CDR3 DNA follows: TGTGCCTGGAGTCCCACAGGACAGGGCGTGCATCAGCCCCAGCATTTT. Translation gives CAWSPTGQGVHQPQHF.

The J gene is TRBJ1-5, the V gene TRBV4-3; TRBD1 agrees at 10 bases. Looked up from germline, CDR1 is LGHNA and CDR2 is YSLEER. With 0 bases clipped from V and 6 bases from J, the junction kept 5 bases outside the gene matches. The CDR3 is 16 amino acids. The chain's CDR3 is CASSQELGDRGQPQHF. As DNA, the CDR3 is TGCGCCAGCAGCCAAGAACTCGGGGACAGGGGTCAGCCCCAGCATTTT.

The chain is built from TRBV3-1 (or the pseudogene TRBV3-2) and TRBJ1-3; D gene uncertain. The V end was cut by 3 bases, the J end by 5 bases, with 11 bases between. This CDR3 is 14 amino acids long. Germline loops: CDR1 LGHDT, CDR2 YNNKEL (reference sequence). CDR3 amino acids: CASSQSRGRNTIYF. As DNA, the CDR3 is TGTGCCAGCAGCCAGTCGCGGGGTCGAAACACCATATATTTT.

The chain is built from TRBV7-9 and TRBJ1-5, with no clear D. The CDR3 spans 15 residues. Trimming cost V 0 bases and J 3 bases, with 9 bases left between them. Per the germline V gene, CDR1 is SEHNR and CDR2 is FQNEAQ (reference sequence). CDR3 DNA: TGTGCCAGCAGCTTAGCTGGTGCCTCCAATCAGCCCCAGCATTTT. Protein: CASSLAGASNQPQHF.

The V gene is TRBV20-1, the J gene TRBJ2-5; D remains ambiguous. The CDR3 sequence is 11 residues long. Germline CDR1 is DFQATT and CDR2 is SNEGSKA (reference sequence). The V and J ends lost 6 bases and 4 bases respectively, with 9 bases between them. CDR3 residues: CSARTVETQYF. The CDR3 DNA reads TGCAGTGCGCGGACGGTAGAGACCCAGTACTTC.

The V gene is TRBV6-5, the J gene TRBJ2-7, with 8 bases identical to TRBD1. With V trimmed by 2 bases and J by 6 bases, 9 bases remained unmatched. CDR1 MNHEY and CDR2 SVGAGI come from the germline V gene. This CDR3 is 15 amino acids long. CDR3 in DNA: TGTGCCAGCAGTTACCCTCGGACAGGGATGGCCGAGCAGTACTTC. Its protein product is CASSYPRTGMAEQYF.

The rearrangement joins TRBV7-2 to TRBJ2-1; 12 bases align to TRBD2. The length of the CDR3 is 15 residues. Germline trimming cut 1 base from V and 16 bases from J; bases unmatched to any gene: 11. In germline, CDR1 is SGHTA, CDR2 FQGNSA. This CDR3 is CASSLELPSGGALFF. The CDR3 nucleotides are TGTGCCAGCAGCTTAGAATTGCCTAGCGGGGGGGCGCTTTTCTTC.

The chain uses TRBV5-8 and TRBJ1-6, with a weak D call TRBD1 (5 bases). The germline CDR1 and CDR2 sequences are SGHTS and YDEGEE. The CDR3 is 15 residues long. V shed 3 bases and J shed 9 bases, with 16 bases lying between them. The CDR3 spells CASSYGTPYVSPLHF. Written as DNA, the CDR3 is TGTGCCAGCAGCTACGGGACTCCCTATGTTTCACCCCTCCACTTT.

This chain connects TRBV6-5 to TRBJ2-7, with D unclear. CDR1 and CDR2 from the germline V gene are MNHEY and SVGAGI. There are 15 residues in the CDR3. V was clipped by 0 bases and J by 1 base, with 10 bases between them. The CDR3 protein is CASSYSIGFSYEQYF. CDR3 coding DNA: TGTGCCAGCAGTTACTCGATTGGGTTTTCCTACGAGCAGTACTTC.

The chain employs TRBV9 and TRBJ2-7; TRBD1 matches 8 bases. From germline, CDR1 is SGDLS and CDR2 YYNGEE. The J segment lost 7 bases and the V segment lost 3 bases, leaving 9 bases of the junction unmatched. CDR3 length: 14 residues. The CDR3 coding sequence is TGTGCCAGCAGCGGAGGACAGAGACAGGGGGAGCAGTACTTC. Translated, it gives CASSGGQRQGEQYF.

This rearrangement joins TRBV3-1 (or the pseudogene TRBV3-2) to TRBJ1-5, with 7 nucleotides matching TRBD1. The CDR3 loop spans 16 amino acids. The J segment lost 7 bases and the V segment lost 4 bases, leaving 13 bases of the junction unmatched. Germline V gene sequence: CDR1 LGHDT, CDR2 YNNKEL (reference sequence). Written as DNA, the CDR3 is TGTGCCAGCAGCCTAAGGGGGCGGACAGAATTCCAGCCCCAGCATTTT. As protein: CASSLRGRTEFQPQHF.